The rows below give T cell receptor beta chains drawn from one sample of a study of CD4 T cells in relation to SARS-CoV-2 and coronaviruses. No antigens are known for them. The data were produced by immunoSEQ multiplex PCR, yet TCRdb's version contains in-frame clones alone and is incomplete. The top ten clones hold roughly 17% of a sample with 20,000 to 25,000 clones, approximately 82% of them seen once. Material for sequencing was CD4+ T cells from PBMCs, cultured in vitro. The receptor set was obtained from a human donor in good health. CDR3s include the opening cysteine and the closing phenylalanine or tryptophan. The order of the fields is J gene, clone size, D gene, V gene, CDR3 protein, CDR3 DNA. The D gene is left open where the match is weak. Clone size is shown for a subset of rows, as once, few, many or a class of expanded clone.

TRBJ1-1,NA,TRBD1,TRBV5-1,CASSLFVGQGSTEAFF,TGCGCCAGCAGCTTGTTTGTGGGACAGGGGTCCACTGAAGCTTTCTTT
TRBJ2-1,NA,NA,TRBV6-1,CASSEGSSYNEQFF,TGTGCCAGCAGTGAAGGGAGCTCCTACAATGAGCAGTTCTTC
TRBJ2-7,NA,NA,TRBV28,CASSLEDYEQYF,TGTGCCAGCAGTTTGGAGGACTACGAGCAGTACTTC
TRBJ2-1,NA,NA,TRBV6-1,CASSEVLTVNEQFF,TGTGCCAGCAGTGAGGTACTCACGGTCAATGAGCAGTTCTTC
TRBJ2-7,NA,TRBD2,TRBV2,CASSVSSGGAQRYEQYF,TGTGCCAGCAGTGTTAGTAGCGGGGGCGCGCAGAGGTACGAGCAGTACTTC
TRBJ1-5,NA,NA,TRBV3-1/TRBV3-2,CASSQDRGQPQHF,TGTGCCAGCAGCCAAGACAGAGGGCAGCCCCAGCATTTT
TRBJ1-1,NA,TRBD1,TRBV3-1/TRBV3-2,CASRPSDRVNTEAFF,TGTGCCAGCAGACCCAGCGACAGGGTGAACACTGAAGCTTTCTTT
TRBJ2-2,NA,TRBD1,TRBV10-3,CAISDRTGGDRGELFF,TGTGCCATCAGCGATAGGACAGGGGGCGATCGGGGGGAGCTGTTTTTT
TRBJ2-7,NA,TRBD2,TRBV5-1,CASSLVRTSLNEQYF,TGCGCCAGCAGCTTGGTGAGGACTAGTCTCAACGAGCAGTACTTC
TRBJ2-1,NA,TRBD2,TRBV5-6,CASTLAGSYNEQFF,TGTGCCAGCACCTTAGCGGGCTCCTACAATGAGCAGTTCTTC
TRBJ1-4,NA,NA,TRBV28,CASSFQIGEKLFF,TGTGCCAGCAGTTTCCAGATCGGTGAAAAACTGTTTTTT
TRBJ1-1,NA,TRBD1,TRBV5-4,CASRLGTGRDTEAFF,TGTGCCAGCAGACTCGGGACAGGGAGGGACACTGAAGCTTTCTTT
TRBJ2-3,NA,NA,TRBV6-5,CASSPWDGSTDTQYF,TGTGCCAGCAGTCCGTGGGACGGCAGCACAGATACGCAGTATTTT
TRBJ2-7,NA,NA,TRBV5-1,CASSLGQASRLPYEQYF,TGCGCCAGCAGCTTGGGACAGGCCTCTAGGCTCCCTTACGAGCAGTACTTC
TRBJ1-6,NA,NA,TRBV9,CASSVAGKPNNSPLHF,TGTGCCAGCAGCGTAGCAGGGAAACCTAATAATTCACCCCTCCACTTT
TRBJ2-7,NA,NA,TRBV27,CASSLLDSKSYEQYF,TGTGCCAGCAGTTTATTGGACTCGAAATCCTACGAGCAGTACTTC
TRBJ2-4,NA,NA,TRBV19,CASSRAGIPQDIQYF,TGTGCCAGTAGTCGGGCGGGGATCCCCCAGGACATTCAGTACTTC
TRBJ2-5,NA,TRBD1,TRBV6-2/TRBV6-3,CASSYSTARGWETQYF,TGTGCCAGCAGTTACTCAACCGCCAGGGGGTGGGAGACCCAGTACTTC
TRBJ2-5,once,NA,TRBV24-1,CATSGGSQETQYF,TGTGCCACCAGTGGAGGCAGTCAAGAGACCCAGTACTTC
TRBJ1-2,NA,NA,TRBV24-1,CATSDLTGYTF,TGTGCCACCAGTGATTTAACCGGCTACACCTTC
TRBJ1-1,NA,NA,TRBV6-5,CASRYGGTEAFF,TGTGCCAGCCGGTATGGGGGCACTGAAGCTTTCTTT
TRBJ2-3,once,NA,TRBV9,CASSAGGGGTDTQYF,TGTGCCAGCAGCGCAGGAGGGGGCGGCACAGATACGCAGTATTTT
TRBJ2-1,NA,NA,TRBV19,CASRDGRNFDEQFF,TGTGCCAGTAGGGACGGGAGAAACTTCGATGAGCAGTTCTTC
TRBJ2-2,NA,NA,TRBV7-9,CASSLSAGELFF,TGTGCCAGCAGCTTGTCTGCCGGGGAGCTGTTTTTT
TRBJ1-6,NA,NA,TRBV3-1/TRBV3-2,CASSQALENSPLHF,TGTGCCAGCAGCCAAGCTCTAGAAAATTCACCCCTCCACTTT
TRBJ2-7,NA,TRBD1,TRBV10-3,CAIRGQPGEQYF,TGTGCCATCAGGGGACAGCCAGGCGAGCAGTACTTC
TRBJ2-7,NA,TRBD2,TRBV18,CASSQLAGAGAPREQYF,TGTGCCAGCTCTCAGCTAGCGGGAGCAGGGGCTCCCCGCGAGCAGTACTTC
TRBJ2-3,NA,NA,TRBV6-2/TRBV6-3,CASSYLVATDTQYF,TGTGCCAGCAGTTACTTGGTAGCCACAGATACGCAGTATTTT
TRBJ2-7,NA,TRBD1,TRBV12-3/TRBV12-4,CASREGQAWEQYF,TGTGCCAGCAGGGAGGGACAGGCTTGGGAGCAGTACTTC
TRBJ1-2,NA,TRBD1,TRBV30,CAWRLPGGGDYGYTF,TGTGCCTGGAGACTCCCAGGGGGGGGTGACTATGGCTACACCTTC
TRBJ2-5,NA,TRBD2,TRBV6-6,CASSTPPGTSGRAPYF,TGTGCCAGCAGTACCCCCCCCGGGACTAGCGGGAGGGCCCCGTACTTC
TRBJ1-1,few,NA,TRBV11-2,CASSLGIAANTEAFF,TGTGCCAGCAGCTTAGGGATTGCAGCGAACACTGAAGCTTTCTTT
TRBJ2-1,NA,NA,TRBV5-4,CASSLEDSSYNEQFF,TGTGCCAGCAGCTTGGAGGACAGCTCCTACAATGAGCAGTTCTTC
TRBJ2-2,NA,NA,TRBV19,CASSIRENTGELFF,TGTGCCAGTAGTATTAGAGAGAACACCGGGGAGCTGTTTTTT
TRBJ2-3,once,NA,TRBV6-6,CASSYTWAHTDTQYF,TGTGCCAGCAGTTACACCTGGGCCCACACAGATACGCAGTATTTT
TRBJ2-5,NA,NA,TRBV9,CASSVGLQGPQETQYF,TGTGCCAGCAGCGTAGGTTTGCAGGGTCCACAAGAGACCCAGTACTTC
TRBJ1-2,NA,NA,TRBV6-5,CASNSIRRNYGYTF,TGTGCCAGCAACTCCATCAGGAGGAACTATGGCTACACCTTC
TRBJ2-3,NA,TRBD2,TRBV5-1,CASTSGRGVADTQYF,TGCGCCAGCACCAGCGGGAGAGGGGTCGCAGATACGCAGTATTTT
TRBJ2-7,few,NA,TRBV10-1,CASSASGFGEQYF,TGCGCCAGCAGTGCTTCGGGATTCGGCGAGCAGTACTTC
TRBJ2-1,NA,TRBD2,TRBV9,CASSVSGSSHNEQFF,TGTGCCAGCAGCGTTAGCGGGAGTTCCCACAATGAGCAGTTCTTC
TRBJ2-5,NA,TRBD2,TRBV4-2,CASSQVLAGRQETQYF,TGTGCCAGCAGCCAAGTGTTAGCGGGCCGCCAAGAGACCCAGTACTTC
TRBJ2-2,few,NA,TRBV4-2,CASSQEYGTTGELFF,TGTGCCAGCAGCCAAGAATACGGGACTACCGGGGAGCTGTTTTTT
TRBJ1-1,NA,NA,TRBV4-1,CASSHLLRDPEAFF,TGCGCCAGCAGCCACCTCCTCAGGGACCCTGAAGCTTTCTTT
TRBJ1-1,NA,NA,TRBV20-1,CSASLSGNTEAFF,TGCAGTGCTAGTCTTTCCGGGAACACTGAAGCTTTCTTT
TRBJ2-6,NA,TRBD1,TRBV12-5,CASGLVRGDLFQDRGSGANVLTF,TGTGCTAGTGGTTTGGTACGGGGGGATTTGTTTCAGGACAGGGGCTCTGGGGCCAACGTCCTGACTTTC
TRBJ2-2,NA,TRBD2,TRBV2,CASRPSSGSFGELFF,TGTGCCAGCAGGCCCTCTAGCGGGAGCTTCGGGGAGCTGTTTTTT
TRBJ2-2,NA,NA,TRBV18,CASSPRRQSNTGELFF,TGTGCCAGCTCACCACGGCGACAGTCGAACACCGGGGAGCTGTTTTTT
TRBJ2-6,NA,NA,TRBV11-2,CASSPQGWWANVLTF,TGTGCCAGCAGCCCCCAAGGGTGGTGGGCCAACGTCCTGACTTTC